This TCR beta chain was obtained from a study of cytomegalovirus exposure and HLA in healthy donors. The primer mix had 60 Vbeta and 13 Jbeta primers. The repertoire was sequenced with immunoSEQ multiplex PCR; TCRdb's copy has only in-frame clones and lacks some. The table records fewer than 250,000 clones, 65% to 85% of them present only once. The TCR was taken from a man younger than 30 in good health and CMV-seronegative. The sample was PBMCs.

The CDR3 DNA follows: TGTGCCAGCTCACCACAGCGGGGGAACTACGAGCAGTACTTC. This translates into CASSPQRGNYEQYF. This chain connects TRBV18 to TRBJ2-7, with 8 bases matching TRBD2. Germline V CDR1 and CDR2: KGHSH, LQKENI. V was clipped by 1 base and J by 3 bases; unmatched bases: 2. The CDR3 spans 14 residues.